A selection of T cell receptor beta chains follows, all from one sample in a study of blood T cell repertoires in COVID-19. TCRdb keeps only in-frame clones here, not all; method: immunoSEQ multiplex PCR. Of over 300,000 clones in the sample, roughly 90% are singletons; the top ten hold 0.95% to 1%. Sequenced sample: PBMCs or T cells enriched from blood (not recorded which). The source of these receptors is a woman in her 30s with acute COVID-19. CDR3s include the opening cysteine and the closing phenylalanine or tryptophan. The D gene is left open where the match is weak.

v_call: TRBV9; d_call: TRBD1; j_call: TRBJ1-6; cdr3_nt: TGTGCCAGCAGCGTAGTAAGGGGGGACAGTTCACCCCTCCACTTT; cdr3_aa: CASSVVRGDSSPLHF
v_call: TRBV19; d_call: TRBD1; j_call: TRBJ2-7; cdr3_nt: TGTGCCACAGGACAGGGCTCCTACGAGCAGTACTTC; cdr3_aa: CATGQGSYEQYF
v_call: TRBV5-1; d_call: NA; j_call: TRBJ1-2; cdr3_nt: TGCGCCAGCAGCTTGGTGGCAGGGGAGGGCTATGGCTACACCTTC; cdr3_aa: CASSLVAGEGYGYTF
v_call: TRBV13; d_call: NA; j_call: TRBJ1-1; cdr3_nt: TGTGCCAGCAGCTTAGTAAAGGGGCTAGCTTTCTTT; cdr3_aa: CASSLVKGLAFF
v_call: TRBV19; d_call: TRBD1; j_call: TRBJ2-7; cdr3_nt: TGTGCCAGTAGTCAAGCCGGGACAGGGATCTACGAGCAGTACTTC; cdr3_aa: CASSQAGTGIYEQYF
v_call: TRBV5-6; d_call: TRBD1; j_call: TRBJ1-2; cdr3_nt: TGTGCCAGCAGCTCGGACAGGGCATACTATGGCTACACCTTC; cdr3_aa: CASSSDRAYYGYTF
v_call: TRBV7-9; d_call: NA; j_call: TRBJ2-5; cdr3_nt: TGTGCCAGCAGCTCATCAGGGAGGGAGACCCAGTACTTC; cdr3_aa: CASSSSGRETQYF
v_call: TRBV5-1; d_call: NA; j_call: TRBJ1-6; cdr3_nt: TGCGCCAGCAGCTTGTCTTCTTCCGGGTCACCCCTCCACTTT; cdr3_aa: CASSLSSSGSPLHF
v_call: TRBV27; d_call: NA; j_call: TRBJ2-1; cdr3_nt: TGTGCCAGCAGTTTCGGCAATGAGCAGTTCTTC; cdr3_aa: CASSFGNEQFF
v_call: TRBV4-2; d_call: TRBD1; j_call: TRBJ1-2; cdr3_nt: TGTGCCAGCAGCCAAGATATTAGGGACAGGGTTCAGAAGAGTGGCTACACCTTC; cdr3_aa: CASSQDIRDRVQKSGYTF
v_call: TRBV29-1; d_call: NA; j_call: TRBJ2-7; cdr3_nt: TGCAGCGTCTCCGGGAGCTCCTACGAGCAGTACTTC; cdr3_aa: CSVSGSSYEQYF
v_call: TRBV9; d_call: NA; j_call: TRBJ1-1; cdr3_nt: TGTGCCAGCAGCGTAGCAGGGACTAACAGTGAAGCTTTCTTT; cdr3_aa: CASSVAGTNSEAFF
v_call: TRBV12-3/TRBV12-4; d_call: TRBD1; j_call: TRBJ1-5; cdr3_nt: TGTGCCAGCACCCCGGGACAGGGGACCCAGCATTTT; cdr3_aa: CASTPGQGTQHF
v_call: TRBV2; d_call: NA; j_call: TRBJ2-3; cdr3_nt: TGTGCCAGCAGTGAGGGGACTGGACTAGATACGCAGTATTTT; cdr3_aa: CASSEGTGLDTQYF
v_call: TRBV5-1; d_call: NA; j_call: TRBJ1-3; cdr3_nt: TGCGCCAGCAGCTCAGGGGTAGGAAGTGGAAACACCATATATTTT; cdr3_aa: CASSSGVGSGNTIYF
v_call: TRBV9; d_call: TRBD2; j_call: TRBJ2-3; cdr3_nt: TGTGCCAGCAGCGTAGTTGGCGGGGGGGTGGCAGATACGCAGTATTTT; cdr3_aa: CASSVVGGGVADTQYF